The T cell receptor beta chain under discussion was sequenced for a study of CD8+ T cells in alopecia areata. Study-level points and caveats: Possibly because of HLA-related factors, TCR sharing was less clear across patients than in mice. Resident alphabeta T-cell populations of normal skin are likewise subject to sequencing in scalp samples. Scalp lesions, especially in alopecia totalis/universalis, had higher clonality than normal scalp.

Extracted RNA was reverse transcribed into cDNA, the sequencing template. The assay was immunoSEQ multiplex PCR, and TCRdb's table has in-frame clones only and misses some. The sample lists about 110,000 clones, around 59% occurring once. This clone has ten or more counts. Antigen specificity is unknown. V dropped 0 bases and J dropped 1; count of bases not matched to a gene: 4. CDR1 LGHNA and CDR2 YSLEER come from the germline V gene. This CDR3 contains 16 residues. Sorted populations comprised CD4+ and CD8+ T cells obtained from PBMCs. The sequencing input was CD8+ T cells sorted from blood. The TCR was taken from a human donor in good health. The rearrangement joins TRBV4-3 to TRBJ2-3; 7 nucleotides match TRBD1. This CDR3 is CASSQDGQGGTDTQYF. The CDR3 DNA reads as TGCGCCAGCAGCCAAGATGGGCAGGGGGGCACAGATACGCAGTATTTT.